The 28 T cell receptor beta chains below all came from one sample that was sequenced in a study of OX40 agonist ivuxolimab in advanced cancers. Sequenced by immunoSEQ multiplex PCR; TCRdb stores in-frame clones only, minus some. The sample shows around 20,000 clones, over 75% of them seen only once. The sequences come from CD4+ or CD8+ T cells sorted from blood, collected in a trial of the OX40 agonist ivuxolimab. The origin of the receptors is an adult with an advanced solid tumor such as melanoma, head and neck, liver or kidney cancer.

This chain connects TRBV2 to TRBJ1-2; 7 positions match TRBD1. In germline, CDR1 is SNHLY, CDR2 FYNNEI. V lost 7 bases, J lost 4 bases, and 12 bases stayed unmatched. The CDR3 length is 15 residues. CDR3 amino acids: CASKLPGTERYGYTF. The CDR3 DNA follows: TGTGCCAGCAAACTGCCCGGGACAGAACGCTATGGCTACACCTTC.

The CDR3 loop is CASSQDLGGRTGYTF. DNA for the CDR3: TGCGCCAGCAGCCAAGATTTGGGAGGAAGGACAGGCTACACCTTC. The chain links TRBV4-1 to TRBJ1-2; a possible D gene is TRBD1 (5 bases). Between the trimmed V and J ends, which lost 0 bases and 8 bases, there was a span of 16 bases. The CDR3 is 15 residues long. CDR1 is MGHRA and CDR2 is YSYEKL in the germline V gene.

The J gene is TRBJ2-5, the V gene TRBV15; 9 nucleotides line up with TRBD2. This CDR3 spans 16 amino acids. With 0 bases clipped from V and 0 bases from J, the junction kept 2 bases outside the gene matches. CDR1 and CDR2 from the germline V gene are LNHNV and YYDKDF (reference sequence). The CDR3 region is CATSRDLAGNQETQYF. In DNA form, the CDR3 reads TGTGCCACCAGCAGAGATCTAGCGGGGAACCAAGAGACCCAGTACTTC.

Here the CDR3 reads CASSFQYNEQFF. For the CDR3, the DNA is TGTGCCAGCAGCTTCCAATACAATGAGCAGTTCTTC. J is TRBJ2-1 and V is TRBV7-8, with D unclear. From germline, CDR1 is SGHVS and CDR2 FQNEAQ. The CDR3 extends over 12 amino acids. Trimming took 3 bases from V and 4 from J, leaving 4 bases between them.

This chain uses TRBV7-2 with TRBJ1-1; 7 nucleotides match TRBD1. The trim removed 7 bases at V and 7 bases at J, leaving 6 bases unmatched. Germline V gene data show CDR1 as SGHTA and CDR2 as FQGNSA. CDR3 size: 12 residues. CDR3 region: CASTLGQNEAFF. The CDR3 DNA is TGTGCCAGCACCTTGGGACAGAATGAAGCTTTCTTT.

The rearrangement uses TRBV10-3 and TRBJ2-1; TRBD2 agrees at 10 bases. The ends lost 3 bases at V and 8 bases at J; junction bases unmatched: 13. Germline CDR1 is ENHRY and CDR2 is SYGVKD. CDR3 length equals 17 residues. CDR3: CAISDIERGGRWDEQFF. Here the CDR3 DNA reads TGTGCCATCAGTGATATCGAGCGGGGGGGCCGTTGGGATGAGCAGTTCTTC.

The chain carries TRBV7-3 and TRBJ2-7; D gene uncertain. The CDR3 has 13 amino acids. V lost 4 bases, J lost 4 bases, and 11 bases lay in between. Germline loops: CDR1 SGHTA, CDR2 FQGTGA. The CDR3 DNA reads TGTGCCAGCAGCTCTAACTCGGGTTACGAGCAGTACTTC. It yields the protein CASSSNSGYEQYF.

This chain connects TRBV13 to TRBJ2-7, with TRBD1 as a possible D gene (6 bases). Germline lookup yields CDR1 PRHDT and CDR2 FYEKMQ (reference sequence). V shed 6 bases and J shed 0 bases, with 18 bases lying between them. This CDR3 has 16 residues. CDR3 coding DNA: TGTGCCAGCAGTCCCAGCACAGGGTACCTCTCCTACGAGCAGTACTTC. This encodes CASSPSTGYLSYEQYF.

This clone has just one count. The CDR3 sequence is CARASGGVGELFF. Written as DNA, the CDR3 is TGTGCCAGAGCCTCCGGGGGTGTCGGGGAGCTGTTTTTT. The chain combines TRBV2 with TRBJ2-2, with D possibly matching TRBD2 (6 bases). CDR3 length: 13 residues. From germline, CDR1 is SNHLY and CDR2 FYNNEI. Trimming removed 9 bases from V and 7 bases from J, with 15 bases in between.

This clone showed up just a few times. The chain links TRBV6-5 to TRBJ1-2; unclear D gene. The length of the CDR3 is 12 residues. Germline CDR1 reads MNHEY; CDR2 reads SVGAGI. V was shortened by 8 bases and J by 4 bases, with 11 bases between the two germline ends. The CDR3 loop reads CASYWSTYGYTF. The CDR3 coding sequence is TGTGCCAGCTATTGGAGTACCTATGGCTACACCTTC.

This clone was counted between two and nine times. The chain recombines TRBV27 with TRBJ2-7; weak D call: TRBD2 (6 bases). V was trimmed by 3 bases and J by 3 bases, leaving 18 bases between them. CDR1 is MNHEY, CDR2 SMNVEV, per germline (reference sequence). This CDR3 is 16 amino acids long. The CDR3 protein is CASSLGGWGKSYEQYF. The CDR3 DNA is TGTGCCAGCAGTTTGGGGGGTTGGGGCAAAAGCTACGAGCAGTACTTC.

The V gene is TRBV5-1, the J gene TRBJ2-7; tentative D call: TRBD2 (5 bases). This CDR3 has 14 residues. The germline gives CDR1 SGHRS, CDR2 YFSETQ. Trimming stripped 0 bases from V and 3 bases from J, with 10 bases between. In nucleotides, the CDR3 is TGCGCCAGCAGCTTGGCTTCGGGGAGCTACGAGCAGTACTTC. The encoded protein is CASSLASGSYEQYF.

The chain has TRBV4-3 and TRBJ2-3; D is unclear. CDR1 is LGHNA and CDR2 is YSLEER in the germline V gene. The length of the CDR3 is 13 residues. With 4 bases removed from V and 2 bases from J, the gap between germline ends came to 7 bases. The chain's CDR3 is CASSPDITDTQYF. The CDR3 nucleotides are TGCGCCAGCAGCCCAGACATCACAGATACGCAGTATTTT.

V usage is TRBV4-3 and J usage is TRBJ2-1; possible D gene TRBD1, 6 bases. This CDR3 contains 19 residues. V dropped 2 bases and J dropped 0 bases, with 20 bases sitting between them. Germline values: CDR1 LGHNA, CDR2 YSLEER. In nucleotides, the CDR3 is TGCGCCAGCAGCCAAACCGGGACAACAGTTGGTAGCTCCTACAATGAGCAGTTCTTC. Translation gives CASSQTGTTVGSSYNEQFF.

This clone was counted a single time. The chain couples TRBV12-5 to TRBJ2-3; no definite D call. Trimming left V 0 bases short and J 4 bases short, with 5 bases between. The CDR3 runs 13 residues. The germline CDR1 and CDR2 sequences are LGHNT and FRNRAP. The CDR3 coding sequence is TGTGCTAGTGGTTTGGTACTGGCAGATACGCAGTATTTT. Translation: CASGLVLADTQYF.

V is TRBV23-1 and J is TRBJ1-5, with D hard to call. TRBV23-1 has ORF status, its function being uncertain. Trimming took off 8 bases at V and 2 bases at J, with 19 bases between the two ends. The CDR3 is made up of 16 amino acids. Written as DNA, the CDR3 is TGCGCCAGCCCTCGAGGTCCCGTGCATGGCAATCAGCCCCAGCATTTT. Translation: CASPRGPVHGNQPQHF.

The chain recombines TRBV29-1 with TRBJ2-5; perhaps TRBD2 as D (6 bases). This CDR3 is 14 amino acids long. The V gene lost 3 bases and the J gene lost 5 bases, with 16 bases spanning the gap. Germline loops: CDR1 SQVTM, CDR2 ANQGSEA. CDR3 region: CSVDSGELTETQYF. DNA for the CDR3: TGCAGCGTTGATTCGGGGGAGTTGACGGAGACCCAGTACTTC.

V gene TRBV19 combines with J gene TRBJ2-5, with D possibly TRBD1 on 6 matching bases. This CDR3 contains 16 residues. V lost 4 bases and J 2 bases, leaving 17 bases between the germline ends. The V gene's germline CDR1 is LNHDA and CDR2 SQIVND (reference sequence). The CDR3 DNA reads TGTGCCAGTAGTACCCGCCTGGGGGACAAGCAAGAGACCCAGTACTTC. Translating gives CASSTRLGDKQETQYF.

This clone appeared a few times. The chain carries TRBV7-6 and TRBJ1-3, with unresolved D. Germline values: CDR1 SGHVS, CDR2 FNYEAQ. Trimming took off 3 bases at V and 4 bases at J, with 13 bases between the two ends. The CDR3 spans 15 residues. CDR3 sequence: CASSLGVSGGNTIYF. CDR3 coding DNA: TGTGCCAGCAGCTTGGGCGTCTCGGGAGGAAACACCATATATTTT.

The chain has TRBV5-1 and TRBJ1-1; D uncertain. CDR1 and CDR2 from the germline V gene are SGHRS and YFSETQ. This CDR3 has 14 amino acids. V was pared by 0 bases and J by 1 base, with 7 bases between. CDR3 sequence: CASSLEQQNTEAFF. CDR3 in DNA: TGCGCCAGCAGCTTGGAACAGCAGAACACTGAAGCTTTCTTT.

The chain carries TRBV14 and TRBJ2-5; possibly TRBD1 for D (6 bases). The V end was cut by 3 bases, the J end by 0 bases, with 11 bases between. Germline V CDR1 and CDR2: SGHDN, FVKESK. The CDR3 is 15 residues long. CDR3 nucleotide sequence: TGTGCCAGCAGCCAGCCCGGGACATACCAAGAGACCCAGTACTTC. Translation gives CASSQPGTYQETQYF.

The chain couples TRBV19 to TRBJ2-3; TRBD2 agrees at 11 bases. V was pared by 2 bases and J by 3 bases, with 4 bases of the junction left unmatched. Per the germline V gene, CDR1 is LNHDA and CDR2 is SQIVND (reference sequence). The length of the CDR3 is 16 residues. The CDR3 nucleotides read TGTGCCAGTAGTATAATAGCGGGGGGGCCGACAGATACGCAGTATTTT. Translation: CASSIIAGGPTDTQYF.

The chain recombines TRBV19 with TRBJ1-2, with 9 bases identical to TRBD1. CDR1 is LNHDA and CDR2 is SQIVND in the germline V gene (reference sequence). This CDR3 comprises 13 residues. V was clipped by 9 bases and J by 8 bases; unmatched bases: 10. CDR3 nucleotides: TGTGCCAGCCGAACAGGGGGCGCTTACGGCTACACCTTC. Its translation is CASRTGGAYGYTF.

A word on this clone: No conserved phenylalanine or tryptophan is present at the end of the CDR3, so a read error is the likely explanation. The limits of the CDR3 on the DNA are not certain, so only TCRdb's listed CDR3 is given. This sequence joins TRBV6-5 and TRBJ2-7; TRBD1, the D gene given by the table, was not confirmed from the DNA. Germline CDR1 reads MNHEY; CDR2 reads SVGAGI. The CDR3 comprises 13 residues, both ends counted. The CDR3 here is CASSYNRRDRVLR.

The gene calls are TRBV13 and TRBJ2-1, with TRBD1 matching over 9 bases. Germline assignment: CDR1 PRHDT and CDR2 FYEKMQ (reference sequence). Losses at the gene ends were 4 bases for V and 10 bases for J; bases not matched to a gene: 8. CDR3 size: 14 residues. CDR3 bases: TGTGCCAGCAGCTCGGACCGGGACAGGGAAGAGCAGTTCTTC. Translation: CASSSDRDREEQFF.

The chain uses TRBV29-1 and TRBJ2-2; 7 nucleotides agree with TRBD2. CDR1 is SQVTM, CDR2 ANQGSEA, per germline. The CDR3 covers 17 residues. Unmatched junction bases numbered 12, after V lost 0 bases and J lost 5 bases. Here the CDR3 DNA reads TGCAGCGTTGAAGATCTTGGGGCTAGCGGTTTGACCGGGGAGCTGTTTTTT. Translated: CSVEDLGASGLTGELFF.

The rearrangement uses TRBV27 and TRBJ2-1; TRBD1 matches at 7 bases. This CDR3 has 16 amino acids. Trimming cost V 2 bases and J 3 bases; bases outside gene matches: 7. The germline CDR1 and CDR2 sequences are MNHEY and SMNVEV (reference sequence). The CDR3 DNA reads as TGTGCCAGCAGTTTAATGGGACAGATCCTCTACAATGAGCAGTTCTTC. Translating gives CASSLMGQILYNEQFF.

The rearrangement links TRBV4-3 to TRBJ2-7, with 9 bases that match TRBD1. The junction had 12 bases not matched to a gene; V was cut back by 4 bases and J by 5 bases. The CDR3 is made up of 16 amino acids. The germline CDR1 and CDR2 sequences are LGHNA and YSLEER. This chain's CDR3 is CASSLGASTGGDEQYF. The CDR3 bases are TGCGCCAGCAGCCTCGGCGCGTCAACAGGGGGCGACGAGCAGTACTTC.